The rows below give T cell receptor beta chains drawn from one sample of a study of blood T cell repertoires in COVID-19. Assay: immunoSEQ multiplex PCR; the TCRdb copy retains only in-frame clones and omits some. The data contain roughly 350,000 clones, roughly 90% of them singletons. The sequencing input was PBMCs or T cells enriched from blood (not recorded which). The receptors were sampled from a woman in her 30s who had recovered from COVID-19. Both conserved end residues are part of each CDR3. D genes are given only for firm matches. Clone size is shown for a subset of rows, as once, few, many or a class of expanded clone.

d_call clone_size j_call v_call cdr3_nt cdr3_aa
TRBD2 NA TRBJ2-3 TRBV5-1 TGCGCCAGCACGTTGGGCGGGAGAGGCACAGATACGCAGTATTTT CASTLGGRGTDTQYF
NA NA TRBJ2-7 TRBV5-1 TGCGCCAGCAGGTCGGGTCCGGAATCGTGGGAGCAGTACTTC CASRSGPESWEQYF
NA NA TRBJ2-5 TRBV19 TGTGCCAGTAGTCGTCCCGCGGGGGAGACCCAGTACTTC CASSRPAGETQYF
TRBD2 NA TRBJ2-3 TRBV28 TGTGCCAGCACTCTAGGGGGACTAGCGGGAGTAAAGGATACGCAGTATTTT CASTLGGLAGVKDTQYF
TRBD2 NA TRBJ2-7 TRBV4-2 TGTGCCAGCAGCGCACTAGCGGGAGTTACCTACGAGCAGTACTTC CASSALAGVTYEQYF
TRBD2 NA TRBJ2-1 TRBV15 TGTGCCACCAGCAGATTCGGTGGGACTAGCGGGATATACAATGAGCAGTTCTTC CATSRFGGTSGIYNEQFF
NA few TRBJ1-1 TRBV11-3 TGTGCCAGCAGCTTAGATGGGAGAGGTGGGAAGGTAGGAGCTTTCTTT CASSLDGRGGKVGAFF
NA NA TRBJ1-3 TRBV4-3 TGCGCCAGCAGCCAGGTTTATAGCTCTGGAAACACCATATATTTT CASSQVYSSGNTIYF
TRBD2 once TRBJ2-7 TRBV6-6 TGTGCCAGCAGCTCCCCCCACGAGGCGGGGGGACTGAACCCCTACGAGCAGTACTTC CASSSPHEAGGLNPYEQYF
TRBD2 NA TRBJ2-2 TRBV10-3 TGTGCCATCAGTGGGCGGGAGGGGAGCGGGGAGCTGTTTTTT CAISGREGSGELFF
TRBD1 NA TRBJ1-4 TRBV4-1 TGCGCCAGCAGCCGGAAGGCTAAGGACAGGGTGACTTCCGCAACTAATGAAAAACTGTTTTTT CASSRKAKDRVTSATNEKLFF
NA NA TRBJ2-3 TRBV5-1 TGCGCCAGCAGCCATACGGGCACAGATACGCAGTATTTT CASSHTGTDTQYF
NA NA TRBJ1-5 TRBV28 TGTGCCAGCAGTTTAGGTAGAATTAATCAGCCCCAGCATTTT CASSLGRINQPQHF
TRBD2 once TRBJ2-5 TRBV29-1 TGCAGCGTTGTGGGGGGGACTAGCGGGCCCCAAGAGACCCAGTACTTC CSVVGGTSGPQETQYF
NA NA TRBJ1-2 TRBV5-6 TGTGCCAGCAGCCCCGACAGTAACTATGGCTACACCTTC CASSPDSNYGYTF
TRBD1 NA TRBJ2-7 TRBV15 TGTGCCACCAGCAGAGCTGGGACAGCATCCTACGAGCAGTACTTC CATSRAGTASYEQYF
NA NA TRBJ2-6 TRBV4-2 TGTGCCAGCAGCCCCCACCGAAGGGGATCCGGGGCCAACGTCCTGACTTTC CASSPHRRGSGANVLTF
NA NA TRBJ2-5 TRBV5-3 TGTGCCAGGATCGGGGGTGAGGGGCTGACTCAAGTAGAGACCCAGTACTTC CARIGGEGLTQVETQYF
NA NA TRBJ2-7 TRBV5-4 TGTGCCAGCAGCCCTACAGGGAACGAGCAGTACTTC CASSPTGNEQYF
TRBD2 NA TRBJ2-3 TRBV28 TGTGCCAGCAGTCCTTTCGGGAGGGGCAGGGCTGATACGCAGTATTTT CASSPFGRGRADTQYF
TRBD1 NA TRBJ1-1 TRBV24-1 TGTGCCACCAGTCCCGGTCCTACAGGGGCAACTGAAGCTTTCTTT CATSPGPTGATEAFF
NA few TRBJ2-3 TRBV7-2 TGTGCCAGCAGCTTTGTAGCTTTGTTACAGGGCACAGATACGCAGTATTTT CASSFVALLQGTDTQYF
NA NA TRBJ1-3 TRBV6-1 TGTGCCAGCAGTGATTGGAGGTCTGGAAACACCATATATTTT CASSDWRSGNTIYF
NA NA TRBJ1-1 TRBV4-1 TGCGCCAGCAGCCAAATGGGGGCGAGTGAAGCTTTCTTT CASSQMGASEAFF
NA NA TRBJ2-7 TRBV5-1 TGCGCCAGCAGCTTGGTCACTGGTTCCTACGAGCAGTACTTC CASSLVTGSYEQYF
TRBD1 NA TRBJ2-7 TRBV19 TGTGCCAGTAGTATAAATTCAGGGGGCACCTACGAGCAGTACTTC CASSINSGGTYEQYF
TRBD1 NA TRBJ1-2 TRBV6-2/TRBV6-3 TGTGCCAGCAGTTACGCCGGGACAGATTACTATGGCTGGAAATTC CASSYAGTDYYGWKF
NA NA TRBJ2-1 TRBV5-1 TGCGCCAGCAGCTTAATGGACAGAAACTACAATGAGCAGTTCTTC CASSLMDRNYNEQFF
NA once TRBJ1-4 TRBV4-1 TGCGCCAGCAGCCACGTGGAGGGCAGGAACGAAAAACTGTTTTTT CASSHVEGRNEKLFF
TRBD2 NA TRBJ2-1 TRBV4-3 TGCGCCAGCAGCCAGGGAGCGGGAGTTTTCAATGAGCAGTTCTTC CASSQGAGVFNEQFF
NA NA TRBJ1-1 TRBV6-5 TGTGCCAGCAGTCCCCGGGAGAACACTGAAGCTTTCTTT CASSPRENTEAFF
NA NA TRBJ2-6 TRBV19 TGTGCCAGTAGTATCGCGGGTTCTCTCAGCTCTGGGGCCAACGTCCTGACTTTC CASSIAGSLSSGANVLTF
NA NA TRBJ1-2 TRBV7-8 TGTGCCAGCAGCTTTGGCCAGAACTATGGCTACACCTTC CASSFGQNYGYTF
TRBD1 NA TRBJ1-5 TRBV27 TGTGCCAGCAGTCCAAGACAGGGGGTGACGAGGAGCAAAAGCAATCAGCCCCAGCATTTT CASSPRQGVTRSKSNQPQHF
NA NA TRBJ2-7 TRBV28 TGTGCCAGCAGTCCGAGGAACGAGCAGTACTTC CASSPRNEQYF
TRBD1 once TRBJ1-1 TRBV27 TGTGCCAGCAGTTTCGACAGGGTGCCCTCACTGGGCACTGAAGCTTTCTTT CASSFDRVPSLGTEAFF
TRBD1 once TRBJ1-1 TRBV30 TGTGCCTGGAGTAAGGGGGCTTGGGCTGAAGCTTTCTTT CAWSKGAWAEAFF
NA NA TRBJ2-5 TRBV10-3 TGTGCCATCAGTGATAGGGGACAACAAGAGACCCAGTACTTC CAISDRGQQETQYF
NA NA TRBJ2-7 TRBV11-3 TGTGCCAGCAGTGTTGGCACGGGCTCCTACGAGCAGTACTTC CASSVGTGSYEQYF
NA NA TRBJ1-5 TRBV4-1 TGCGCCAGCAGCCGCCCACAGGGCAGCAATCAGCCCCAGCATTTT CASSRPQGSNQPQHF
NA NA TRBJ1-2 TRBV6-2/TRBV6-3 TGTGCCAGCAGTTACACAGGGAACTATGGCTACACCTTC CASSYTGNYGYTF
NA NA TRBJ2-3 TRBV9 TGTGCCAGCAGCGTAGGTTTGGCCAGGTACTCAGATACGCAGTATTTT CASSVGLARYSDTQYF
NA NA TRBJ1-1 TRBV6-1 TGTGCCAGCAGTGAAGCGACACTCAACACTGAAGCTTTCTTT CASSEATLNTEAFF
NA NA TRBJ1-2 TRBV9 TGTGCCAGCAGCGGGGCAGGGGTCGGCTACACCTTC CASSGAGVGYTF
NA NA TRBJ2-3 TRBV2 TGTGCCAGCAGGGAACACGGTGGCACAGATACGCAGTATTTT CASREHGGTDTQYF
TRBD2 once TRBJ2-5 TRBV6-5 TGTGCCAGCAGTTGGGTAGCGGGACCGGAGACCCAGTACTTC CASSWVAGPETQYF
TRBD2 NA TRBJ2-1 TRBV28 TGTGCCAGCAGTGGGACTAGCGGGCCCTCCTACAATGAGCAGTTCTTC CASSGTSGPSYNEQFF
NA NA TRBJ1-2 TRBV6-5 TGTGCCAGCAGTTACCTACAACCCCAGGGCTATGGCTACACCTTC CASSYLQPQGYGYTF
NA NA TRBJ1-6 TRBV3-1/TRBV3-2 TGTGCCAGCAGCCAAGGTCCCGGTTATAATTCACCCCTCCACTTT CASSQGPGYNSPLHF
NA NA TRBJ1-5 TRBV28 TGTGCCAGCAGTTTTTTCGGGGAAAGAGTGTTTGACGGCAATCAGCCCCAGCATTTT CASSFFGERVFDGNQPQHF
TRBD2 NA TRBJ2-5 TRBV7-9 TGTGCCAGCAGCTTAACTAGCGGGGGCGAGACCCAGTACTTC CASSLTSGGETQYF
TRBD1 NA TRBJ1-3 TRBV11-3 TGTGCCAGCAGCTTGGGACAGGGGCCTGGAAACACCATATATTTT CASSLGQGPGNTIYF